This T cell receptor (beta chain) was recovered during a study of blood T cell repertoires in COVID-19. Background on the study: Sites in the United States, Italy and Spain provided acute and convalescent COVID-19 samples.

Participants spanned ages roughly 18 to 90 years and resided in about 24 US areas. TCRdb's table, derived via immunoSEQ multiplex PCR, lists solely in-frame clones and lacks some. This sample has approximately 180,000 clones, with roughly 84% found just once. V was trimmed by 3 bases and J by 0 bases, leaving 3 bases between them. This CDR3 has 14 amino acids. Germline V gives CDR1 SGHTA, CDR2 FQGNSA. This chain connects TRBV7-2 to TRBJ2-6; the D is unclear. The specimen was PBMCs or T cells enriched from blood (not recorded which). This TCR was recovered from a human donor with acute COVID-19. The donor label of this sample is uncertain. The CDR3, as DNA: TGTGCCAGCAGCTTCAACTCTGGGGCCAACGTCCTGACTTTC. Translating gives CASSFNSGANVLTF. Full variable domain (rest looked up from reference TRBV7-2 and TRBJ2-6): GAGVSQSPSNKVTEKGKDVELRCDPISGHTALYWYRQSLGQGLEFLIYFQGNSAPDKSGLPSDRFSAERTGGSVSTLTIQRTQQEDSAVYLCASSFNSGANVLTFGAGSRLTVL.